This T cell receptor (beta chain) comes out of a study of monozygotic twins with inflammatory bowel disease. Germline CDR1 and CDR2: SGHRS and YFSETQ. This CDR3 comprises 13 residues. Notes on the study in general: The results supported no single strong signal or clonotype associated with IBD. Compared with healthy co-twins, IBD patients showed reduced TCRbeta repertoire diversity by inverse Simpson. IBD patients exhibited fewer clonotypes shared with other individuals than healthy twins, particularly with disease activity.

In eight separate reactions per sample, cDNA was generated. Each CDR3 protein gets one entry in TCRdb, which reprocessed the 5' RACE reads and gives no DNA. Recorded for this sample: 310,000 or so distinct CDR3 sequences. As for this clonotype: What it binds is unknown.

The sequence was collected from a human donor with ulcerative colitis or Crohn's disease, or a healthy co-twin of an affected twin (not recorded which). The chain employs TRBV5-1 and TRBJ1-2; TCRdb names TRBD1, which stays unverified in the absence of DNA. The sequenced material came from blood. The CDR3: CASRPDRPYGYTF.